The 23 T cell receptor beta chains below all came from one sample that was sequenced in a study of shared clonotypes between healthy human individuals. Method: immunoSEQ multiplex PCR; TCRdb's copy keeps in-frame clones and lacks some. The table has a few million clones, 80% to 95% seen once; the top ten hold more than 0.35%. The material sequenced was naive CD4+ T cells from PBMCs. The subset here: CD45RA+ positively selected. The receptors were gathered from a man younger than 35 in good health. Some clones in this sample may be carry-over from other donors' samples.

V gene TRBV25-1 combines with J gene TRBJ1-4, with 10 bases aligning to TRBD1. CDR3 length: 15 amino acids. The germline V gene encodes CDR1 MGHDK and CDR2 SYGVNS. J was trimmed by 7 bases and V by 4 bases; bases with no gene match: 6. CDR3 coding DNA: TGTGCCAGCAGTGCAGACAGGGGGCGAGGTGAAAAACTGTTTTTT. Its translation: CASSADRGRGEKLFF.

The chain recombines TRBV5-6 with TRBJ2-1, with TRBD2 identical over 7 bases. After removal of 4 bases from V and 4 bases from J, the junction contained 5 bases not matched to a gene. Germline CDR1 is SGHDT and CDR2 is YYEEEE. The CDR3 is 14 residues long. CDR3 coding DNA: TGTGCCAGCAGCCGGGCTAGCGGATACAATGAGCAGTTCTTC. This codes for CASSRASGYNEQFF.

J is TRBJ1-5 and V is TRBV7-2; D is uncertain. V was cut by 0 bases and J by 3 bases, with 12 bases left in between. This CDR3 comprises 16 residues. Germline V CDR1 and CDR2: SGHTA, FQGNSA. CDR3 in DNA: TGTGCCAGCAGCTTAGCGGTCTTAGATAACAATCAGCCCCAGCATTTT. Its translation: CASSLAVLDNNQPQHF.

This clone occurred once. The rearrangement uses TRBV2 and TRBJ1-2; D ambiguous. Per germline, CDR1 SNHLY and CDR2 FYNNEI. The CDR3 runs to 13 residues. The V gene lost 3 bases and the J gene lost 7 bases, with 12 bases spanning the gap. The CDR3 is CASSDVGKGGYTF. CDR3 nucleotide sequence: TGTGCCAGCAGTGATGTGGGGAAGGGTGGCTACACCTTC.

The rearrangement uses TRBV5-1 and TRBJ2-3, with 7 nucleotides matching TRBD2. Germline V gene sequence: CDR1 SGHRS, CDR2 YFSETQ. Trimming took 4 bases from V and 0 from J; bases not matched to a gene: 14. The CDR3 has 18 residues. The CDR3 nucleotides are TGCGCCAGCAGCACTCCTAGCGGACACCACCCCAGCACAGATACGCAGTATTTT. Its protein product is CASSTPSGHHPSTDTQYF.

The V gene is TRBV5-1, the J gene TRBJ1-5; the match to TRBD1 covers 10 bases. The CDR3 runs 15 residues. The ends lost 0 bases at V and 7 bases at J; junction bases unmatched: 4. CDR1 is SGHRS and CDR2 is YFSETQ in the germline V gene. The CDR3 sequence is CASSLETGGGQPQHF. The CDR3, as DNA: TGCGCCAGCAGCTTGGAGACAGGGGGCGGACAGCCCCAGCATTTT.

The chain carries TRBV7-2 and TRBJ2-7, with 9 bases matching TRBD1. Germline lookup yields CDR1 SGHTA and CDR2 FQGNSA. V lost 3 bases to trimming and J lost 3 bases; unmatched junction nucleotides: 6. This CDR3 has 15 amino acids. CDR3 bases: TGTGCCAGCAGCTTGTCCGGGACAGGGCTCTACGAGCAGTACTTC. It translates to CASSLSGTGLYEQYF.

A word on this clone: The junction shows a germline mismatch at one end, possibly a read error. The V call is TRBV28, the J call TRBJ2-7, with 7 positions matching TRBD1. Germline V gives CDR1 MDHEN, CDR2 SYDVKM. CDR3 length: 12 residues. The CDR3 coding sequence is TGTGCCAGCAGTCCCCCTGGCGAGACAGGGAACTTC. It yields the protein CASSPPGETGNF.

V usage is TRBV14 and J usage is TRBJ2-2; D is perhaps TRBD2 (5 bases). CDR3 size: 14 residues. Germline V lookup: CDR1 SGHDN, CDR2 FVKESK. V dropped 3 bases and J dropped 7 bases, with 12 bases sitting between them. The CDR3 is CASSQAGVSGELFF. For the CDR3, the DNA is TGTGCCAGCAGCCAGGCCGGGGTGAGCGGGGAGCTGTTTTTT.

The J gene is TRBJ2-1, the V gene TRBV6-5, with 8 bases aligning to TRBD2. V was clipped by 6 bases and J by 5 bases; unmatched bases: 9. This CDR3 has 15 residues. CDR1 and CDR2 from the germline V gene are MNHEY and SVGAGI. CDR3 nucleotide sequence: TGTGCCAGCAGGTCCGGGACTAGGGGTAACAATGAGCAGTTCTTC. Residues: CASRSGTRGNNEQFF.

The chain couples TRBV7-2 to TRBJ2-2; D not resolved. The CDR3 runs 14 residues. CDR1 SGHTA and CDR2 FQGNSA come from the germline V gene. Trimming removed 4 bases from V and 2 bases from J, with 8 bases in between. The CDR3 bases are TGTGCCAGCAGCTCCAGGTTAAACACCGGGGAGCTGTTTTTT. Its translation is CASSSRLNTGELFF. Full variable domain (outside the CDR3, taken from reference TRBV7-2 and TRBJ2-2): GAGVSQSPSNKVTEKGKDVELRCDPISGHTALYWYRQSLGQGLEFLIYFQGNSAPDKSGLPSDRFSAERTGGSVSTLTIQRTQQEDSAVYLCASSSRLNTGELFFGEGSRLTVL.

The chain has TRBV4-1 and TRBJ2-1, with 9 positions matching TRBD1. The J segment lost 5 bases and the V segment lost 0 bases, leaving 5 bases of the junction unmatched. The germline V gene has CDR1 MGHRA and CDR2 YSYEKL. The CDR3 sequence is 16 residues long. The CDR3 DNA reads as TGCGCCAGCAGCCAAGATCAAGGGACAGGGAACAATGAGCAGTTCTTC. This gives the protein CASSQDQGTGNNEQFF.

This clone was recorded only once. This chain joins TRBV5-6 and TRBJ2-7; 10 bases align to TRBD2. The germline gives CDR1 SGHDT, CDR2 YYEEEE. With V trimmed by 1 base and J by 4 bases, 2 bases remained unmatched. There are 14 residues in the CDR3. CDR3 sequence: CASSLTSGIYEQYF. DNA for the CDR3: TGTGCCAGCAGCTTGACTAGCGGGATTTACGAGCAGTACTTC.

V gene TRBV10-3 combines with J gene TRBJ1-5; D might be TRBD1 (5 bases). The CDR3 is 16 residues long. Germline V gene data show CDR1 as ENHRY and CDR2 as SYGVKD. The V and J ends lost 11 bases and 0 bases respectively, with 20 bases between them. The CDR3 here is CAVLRGGNYSNQPQHF. The CDR3 coding sequence is TGTGCCGTGCTACGGGGGGGGAATTATAGCAATCAGCCCCAGCATTTT.

This clone was picked up a small number of times. This sample includes further DNA sequences coding for the same CDR3. The chain is built from TRBV6-5 and TRBJ1-1; TRBD1 might be the D (5 bases). The V gene lost 5 bases and the J gene lost 1 base, with 8 bases spanning the gap. The germline V gene encodes CDR1 MNHEY and CDR2 SVGAGI. The CDR3 length is 13 residues. The CDR3 bases are TGTGCCAGCAGTCGGACACAGAACACTGAAGCTTTCTTT. The encoded protein is CASSRTQNTEAFF.

Note on this clone: A read error may produce the germline difference seen at one junction end. V gene TRBV5-5 combines with J gene TRBJ2-1; tentative D call: TRBD2 (5 bases). Germline values: CDR1 SGHKS, CDR2 YYEKEE (reference sequence). CDR3 length: 11 residues. DNA of the CDR3: TGTGCCAGCAGCCAAGCAGGTCCCGGGATCTTC. This gives the protein CASSQAGPGIF. Using reference TRBV5-5 and TRBJ2-1 for the parts outside the CDR3, the full variable domain is DAGVTQSPTHLIKTRGQQVTLRCSPISGHKSVSWYQQVLGQGPQFIFQYYEKEERGRGNFPDRFSARQFPNYSSELNVNALLLGDSALYLCASSQAGPGIFGPGTRLTVL.

The CDR3 DNA sequence: TGTGCCAGCAGCTACAAGGACAGGCCTCACCAATATGGCTACACCTTC. Protein product: CASSYKDRPHQYGYTF. The rearrangement links TRBV5-4 to TRBJ1-2, with TRBD1 matching over 7 bases. After removal of 3 bases from V and 5 bases from J, the junction contained 13 bases not matched to a gene. Germline V gene data show CDR1 as SGHNT and CDR2 as YYREEE (reference sequence). The CDR3 is 16 amino acids.

The rearrangement joins TRBV10-3 to TRBJ2-2; TRBD2 might be the D (7 bases). V shed 0 bases and J shed 4 bases, with 12 bases lying between them. Germline assignment: CDR1 ENHRY and CDR2 SYGVKD. The CDR3 is made up of 16 amino acids. This CDR3 is CAISESGGRVTGELFF. The CDR3 region has the DNA TGTGCCATCAGTGAGTCCGGGGGGCGCGTCACCGGGGAGCTGTTTTTT.

The chain couples TRBV18 to TRBJ2-5, with D possibly being TRBD1 (6 bases). There are 16 residues in the CDR3. V was trimmed by 0 bases and J by 5 bases, leaving 16 bases between them. Looked up from germline, CDR1 is KGHSH and CDR2 is LQKENI. CDR3 protein: CASSPPNRVRLETQYF. Here the CDR3 DNA reads TGTGCCAGCTCACCACCAAACAGGGTACGATTGGAGACCCAGTACTTC. Using reference TRBV18 and TRBJ2-5 for the parts outside the CDR3, the full variable domain is NAGVMQNPRHLVRRRGQEARLRCSPMKGHSHVYWYRQLPEEGLKFMVYLQKENIIDESGMPKERFSAEFPKEGPSILRIQQVVRGDSAAYFCASSPPNRVRLETQYFGPGTRLLVL.

V is TRBV6-5 and J is TRBJ2-1; D remains ambiguous. Germline CDR1 and CDR2: MNHEY and SVGAGI. The CDR3 contains 14 residues. Trimming removed 6 bases from V and 2 bases from J, with 11 bases in between. CDR3 coding DNA: TGTGCCAGCAGCTTGGCAGCCACCTACAATGAGCAGTTCTTC. Residues: CASSLAATYNEQFF.

The chain combines TRBV18 with TRBJ2-2; perhaps TRBD1 as D (5 bases). From germline, CDR1 is KGHSH and CDR2 LQKENI. V was pared by 6 bases and J by 3 bases, with 11 bases between. The CDR3 runs to 14 residues. The CDR3 nucleotides are TGTGCCAGCTCGGAAGGGGTCGACACCGGGGAGCTGTTTTTT. Translating gives CASSEGVDTGELFF.

V gene TRBV7-2 combines with J gene TRBJ1-3; 9 bases fit TRBD1. With 1 base clipped from V and 3 bases from J, the junction kept 4 bases outside the gene matches. This CDR3 is 16 amino acids long. CDR1 SGHTA and CDR2 FQGNSA come from the germline V gene. CDR3 nucleotide sequence: TGTGCCAGCAGCTTAGTGGGACAGGGTATTGGAAACACCATATATTTT. Translation: CASSLVGQGIGNTIYF.

The chain combines TRBV30 with TRBJ1-6, with D tentatively TRBD1 (5 bases). The V and J ends lost 4 bases and 4 bases respectively, with 17 bases between them. This CDR3 region has 16 residues. The germline gives CDR1 GTSNPN, CDR2 SVGIG (reference sequence). CDR3 in DNA: TGTGCCTGGAAGAAGGGGACCGAAGTTTATAATTCACCCCTCCACTTT. Translation: CAWKKGTEVYNSPLHF.